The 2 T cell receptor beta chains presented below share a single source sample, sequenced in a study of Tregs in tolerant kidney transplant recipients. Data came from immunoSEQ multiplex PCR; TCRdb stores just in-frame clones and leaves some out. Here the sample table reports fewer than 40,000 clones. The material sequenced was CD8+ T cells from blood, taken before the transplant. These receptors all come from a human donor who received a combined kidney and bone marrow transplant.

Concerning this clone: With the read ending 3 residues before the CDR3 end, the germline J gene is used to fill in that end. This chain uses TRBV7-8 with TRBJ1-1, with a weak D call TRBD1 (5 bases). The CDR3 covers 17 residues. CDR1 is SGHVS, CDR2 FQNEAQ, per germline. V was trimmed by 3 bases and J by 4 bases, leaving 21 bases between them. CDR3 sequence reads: CASSFSWGDAQTTEAFF. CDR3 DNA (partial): TGTGCCAGCAGCTTTAGCTGGGGGGACGCTCAGACCACTGAA. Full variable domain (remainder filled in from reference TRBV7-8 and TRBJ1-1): GAGVSQSPRYKVAKRGQDVALRCDPISGHVSLFWYQQALGQGPEFLTYFQNEAQLDKSGLPSDRFFAERPEGSVSTLKIQRTQQEDSAVYLCASSFSWGDAQTTEAFFGQGTRLTVV.

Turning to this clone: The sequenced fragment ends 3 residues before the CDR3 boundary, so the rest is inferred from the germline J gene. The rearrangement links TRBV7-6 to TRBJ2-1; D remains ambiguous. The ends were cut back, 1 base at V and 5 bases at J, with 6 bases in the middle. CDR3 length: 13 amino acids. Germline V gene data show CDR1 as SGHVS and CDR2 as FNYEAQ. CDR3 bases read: TGTGCCAGCAGCTTAGGCCAGAACAATGAG. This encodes CASSLGQNNE. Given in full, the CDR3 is CASSLGQNNEQFF.